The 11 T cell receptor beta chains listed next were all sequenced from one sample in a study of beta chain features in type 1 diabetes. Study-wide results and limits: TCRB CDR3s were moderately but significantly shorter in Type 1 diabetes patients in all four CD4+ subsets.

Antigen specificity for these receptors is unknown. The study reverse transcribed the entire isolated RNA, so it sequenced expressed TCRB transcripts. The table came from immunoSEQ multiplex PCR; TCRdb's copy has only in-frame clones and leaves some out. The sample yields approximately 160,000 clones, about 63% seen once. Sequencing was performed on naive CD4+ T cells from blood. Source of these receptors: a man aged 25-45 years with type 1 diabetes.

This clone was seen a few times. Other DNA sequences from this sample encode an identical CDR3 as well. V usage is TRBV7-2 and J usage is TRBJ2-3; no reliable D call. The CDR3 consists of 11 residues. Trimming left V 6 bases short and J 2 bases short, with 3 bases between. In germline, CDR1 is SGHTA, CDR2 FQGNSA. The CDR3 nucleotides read TGTGCCAGCAGTTTCACAGATACGCAGTATTTT. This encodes CASSFTDTQYF.

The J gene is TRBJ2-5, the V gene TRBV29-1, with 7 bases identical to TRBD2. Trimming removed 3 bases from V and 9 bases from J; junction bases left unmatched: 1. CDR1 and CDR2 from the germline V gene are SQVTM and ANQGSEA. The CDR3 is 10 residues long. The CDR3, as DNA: TGCAGCGTTGACCGGGGGGCCCAGTACTTC. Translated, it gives CSVDRGAQYF.

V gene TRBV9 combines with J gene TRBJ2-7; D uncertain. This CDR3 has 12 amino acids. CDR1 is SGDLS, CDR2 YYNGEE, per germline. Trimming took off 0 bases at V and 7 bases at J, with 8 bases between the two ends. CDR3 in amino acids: CASSVASGEQYF. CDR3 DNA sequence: TGTGCCAGCAGCGTAGCTTCCGGAGAGCAGTACTTC.

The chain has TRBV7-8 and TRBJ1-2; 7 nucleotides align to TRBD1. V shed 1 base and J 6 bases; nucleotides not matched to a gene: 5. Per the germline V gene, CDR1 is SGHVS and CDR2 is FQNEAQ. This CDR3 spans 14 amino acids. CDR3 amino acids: CASSLGDRADGYTF. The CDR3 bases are TGTGCCAGCAGCTTAGGAGACAGGGCCGATGGCTACACCTTC.

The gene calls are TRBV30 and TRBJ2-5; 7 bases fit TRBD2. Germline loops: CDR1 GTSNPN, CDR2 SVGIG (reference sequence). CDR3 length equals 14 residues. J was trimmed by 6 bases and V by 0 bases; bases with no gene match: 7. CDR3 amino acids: CAWSVGLADQTQYF. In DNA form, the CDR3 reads TGTGCCTGGAGTGTAGGCCTAGCGGATCAGACCCAGTACTTC.

CDR3 coding DNA: TGCGCCAGCAGGGGACAGAACCTGTACGAGCAGTACTTC. Its protein product is CASRGQNLYEQYF. The J gene is TRBJ2-7, the V gene TRBV23-1; TRBD1 matches 7 bases. TRBV23-1 is an ORF, with its function uncertain. CDR3 length equals 13 residues. V trimming: 6 bases; J trimming: 4 bases; junction bases outside the gene matches: 6.

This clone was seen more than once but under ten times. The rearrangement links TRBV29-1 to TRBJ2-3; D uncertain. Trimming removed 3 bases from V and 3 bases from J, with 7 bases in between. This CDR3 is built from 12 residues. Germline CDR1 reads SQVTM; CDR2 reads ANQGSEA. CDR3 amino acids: CSVEQVTDTQYF. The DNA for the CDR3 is TGCAGCGTTGAGCAAGTAACAGATACGCAGTATTTT.

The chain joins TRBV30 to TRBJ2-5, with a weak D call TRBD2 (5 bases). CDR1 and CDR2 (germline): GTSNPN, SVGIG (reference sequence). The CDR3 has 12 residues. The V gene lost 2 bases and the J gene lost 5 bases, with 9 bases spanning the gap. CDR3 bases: TGTGCCTGGAGTCGGGGTTGGGAGACCCAGTACTTC. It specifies CAWSRGWETQYF.

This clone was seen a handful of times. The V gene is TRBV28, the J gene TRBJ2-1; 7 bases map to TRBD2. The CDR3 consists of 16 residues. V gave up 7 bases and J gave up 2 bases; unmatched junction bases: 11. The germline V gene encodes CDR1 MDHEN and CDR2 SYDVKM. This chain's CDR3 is CASITPQRGTYNEQFF. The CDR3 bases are TGTGCCAGCATTACGCCGCAGCGGGGCACCTACAATGAGCAGTTCTTC.

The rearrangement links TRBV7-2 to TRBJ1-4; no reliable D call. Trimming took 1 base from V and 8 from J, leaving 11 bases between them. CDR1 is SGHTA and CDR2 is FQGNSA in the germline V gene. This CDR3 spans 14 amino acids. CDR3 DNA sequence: TGTGCCAGCAGCTTAGAGCCGGCAACCGAAAAACTGTTTTTT. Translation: CASSLEPATEKLFF.

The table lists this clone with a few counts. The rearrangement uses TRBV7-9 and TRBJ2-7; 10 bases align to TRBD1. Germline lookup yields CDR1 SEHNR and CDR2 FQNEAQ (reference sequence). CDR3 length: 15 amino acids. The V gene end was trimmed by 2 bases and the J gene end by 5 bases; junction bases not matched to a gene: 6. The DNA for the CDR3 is TGTGCCAGCAGCTTACTAGGACAGGGGGGCCACGAGCAGTACTTC. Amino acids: CASSLLGQGGHEQYF.